This T cell receptor beta chain was found in a study of blood T cell repertoires in COVID-19. Profiled with immunoSEQ multiplex PCR; TCRdb holds only in-frame clones, not every one. Here the sample spans approximately 200,000 clones, around 89% being singletons. The CDR3 runs to 14 residues. The V gene's germline CDR1 is SGHTA and CDR2 FQGNSA. Trimming left V 5 bases short and J 7 bases short, with 15 bases between. Specimen: peripheral blood. The chain links TRBV7-2 to TRBJ2-1; TRBD1 might be the D (5 bases). This sequence originates from a man between 65 and 79 years old with acute or convalescent COVID-19. For the CDR3, the DNA is TGTGCCAGCAGCCCAACGCTGACAGTAAATGAGCAGTTCTTC. This sequence encodes CASSPTLTVNEQFF.